Detailed here is one T cell receptor (beta chain). Its antigen is unknown. No qualities accompany the bases; no much larger clone lies one base away. Using the deep immunoSEQ assay, TCR CDR3 regions were amplified from genomic DNA by multiplex PCR. For each cell subset, the extracted genomic DNA was distributed evenly across all wells of several immunoSEQ 96-well plates, and each plate served as one replicate. For sorted subsets, each replicate PCR was loaded with about 0.2 ug genomic DNA, equivalent to about 33,000 T cell genomes. The purified libraries were quantified using a Qubit 3.0 fluorometer, sized with a Bioanalyzer 2100, and then quantified again using the KAPA Library Quantification kit. Every immunoSEQ 96-well plate was sequenced on a separate single-read 150-cycle Illumina NextSeq 550 flow cell. The paper's data handling went like this. Because the immunoSEQ output held only junctional sequences and lacked quality scores, the filtering could not match the filtering applied to full-length reads. Sequences were annotated with PyIR, a Python wrapper for IgBLAST v1.9, and V/J genes and CDR3 were assigned using IMGT germline references. Reads were removed for weak V/J assignments (E-value above 1e-6), missing CDR3, stop codons, out-of-frame junctions, or ambiguous translated residues. V3J clonotypes were defined as sequences sharing an identical inferred V gene, J gene, and CDR3 amino acid sequence. The percentage overlap between two repertoires was calculated by dividing the number of shared unique clonotypes by the size of the smaller repertoire. Richness of each repertoire was evaluated using RTK rarefaction, the Chao1 estimator, and Recon v2.1 estimates of unobserved clonotypes. OLGA was used to compute generation probabilities for all TCRbeta clonotypes that the gDNA method yielded from a handful of donors. Held by TCRdb, this immuneACCESS table contains in-frame sequences only and omits some clones. Under half of the omission traces to an unresolved V gene where checked; the cause of the rest is unknown. V and J calls and clone size are copied from that table; D and trimming were computed from the DNA. For this sample there are around 1.1 million clones; around 78% appear just once. The ten largest make up more than 0.55% of the sample.

This sample was taken from a study of shared clonotypes between healthy human individuals (TCRdb year 2020). With regard to the full study: A couple of women and a few men aged 18 to 49 years were included in the cohort. For each donor, CD4 naive and CD4 memory were each given three plates, CD8 naive was given two plates, and CD8 memory was given one plate. To estimate repertoire size and how much clonotypes are shared between individuals, the study performed deep sequencing of blood TCR repertoires from five healthy adults. To increase sequencing depth and limit assay-specific biases, TCR repertoire library preparation and sequencing were carried out by different laboratories using diverse techniques. Between about 0.8 and 9 billion PBMCs per donor were obtained by leukapheresis.

Donors were healthy HIV-negative adults with no recently reported acute infections or vaccinations. All donors were Caucasian adults living in Nashville, Tennessee, USA. Magnetic negative selection was used to enrich CD4+ T cells, after which naive cells were positively selected on CD45RA and the negative fraction became the memory subset. After blood collection by leukapheresis, PBMCs were isolated using Ficoll-Histopaque density gradient centrifugation and then cryopreserved in the vapor phase of liquid nitrogen. Analytical flow cytometry was used to check the purity and quantity of each magnetically sorted T cell population. From each sorted fraction, genomic DNA was isolated and quantified by UV absorbance on a Nanodrop 2000c. CDR1 and CDR2 are drawn from the germline V gene: SGHDN, FVKESK. V is cut by 3 bases and J by 8 bases, and the space between the germline ends is 13 bases. Including the terminal cysteine and phenylalanine, the CDR3 comprises 13 residues. Only CDR3 DNA remains: 39 bases, in frame from the first base.

Paper-wide results and their limitations: Only blood was sampled, and tissue TCR repertoires likely differ from those in blood. Clonotypes shared by all four sorted-subset donors showed higher generation probabilities than non-shared clonotypes. Pairwise subsampling led to the expectation that sequencing depth would affect the degree of clonotype sharing among donors. Because the study included a small number of donors, the genetic and exposure-history diversity represented was limited. Naive subsets generally had larger estimated clonotype richness than memory subsets. Even with the large sequencing depth, rarefaction of the sorted-subset datasets indicated that sequencing was incomplete. About 4.5% of naive CD4, 3.5% of naive CD8, about 2.5% of memory CD4, and over 0.35% of memory CD8 clonotypes were shared across several donors.

The sequence was obtained from a man in his late teens or twenties in good health. Some clones in this sample may be carry-over from other donors' samples. Material: memory CD4+ T cells from PBMCs. The cell subset or site label, read with the paper, signifies: CD45RA-negative fraction. The chain was built from TRBV14 and TRBJ1-2; 5 matching bases give a weak D call of TRBD1. This receptor carries the CDR3 CASSQSREMGYTF. The DNA sequence follows: TGTGCCAGCAGCCAGTCCAGGGAAATGGGCTACACCTTC.